Shown below are 22 T cell receptor beta chains from a single sample sequenced in a study of PD-L1 blockade in urothelial cancer. Generated by immunoSEQ multiplex PCR, the TCRdb table keeps only in-frame clones and is missing some. The sample has 15,000 to 20,000 clones, about nine tenths seen once. The sample here was PBMCs, taken around atezolizumab (anti-PD-L1) treatment. The receptors were sampled from a man aged 45 to 65 with urothelial cancer.

This clone has a single count. V and J are TRBV27 and TRBJ2-1, with 10 bases that match TRBD2. The CDR3 is made up of 15 amino acids. Losses at the gene ends were 5 bases for V and 7 bases for J; bases not matched to a gene: 8. In germline, CDR1 is MNHEY, CDR2 SMNVEV (reference sequence). Here the CDR3 reads CASSQGSGRENEQFF. CDR3 nucleotide sequence: TGTGCCAGCAGTCAAGGGAGCGGGAGGGAAAATGAGCAGTTCTTC.

V is TRBV2 and J is TRBJ1-6; D is undetermined. With 2 bases removed from V and 7 bases from J, the gap between germline ends came to 3 bases. The CDR3 is 12 residues long. Looked up from germline, CDR1 is SNHLY and CDR2 is FYNNEI. Here the CDR3 DNA reads TGTGCCAGCAGTGAAACAAATTCACCCCTCCACTTT. Amino acid sequence: CASSETNSPLHF.

This clone was seen just once. The rearrangement uses TRBV7-2 and TRBJ2-7; 7 positions match TRBD2. Germline loops: CDR1 SGHTA, CDR2 FQGNSA. V lost 1 base and J lost 1; bases outside the gene matches: 1. The CDR3 sequence is 14 residues long. CDR3 DNA: TGTGCCAGCAGCTTAGACGGGGGGTCCTACGAGCAGTACTTC. It yields the protein CASSLDGGSYEQYF.

This rearrangement joins TRBV9 to TRBJ2-5; D perhaps matches TRBD1 (5 bases). Germline CDR1 is SGDLS and CDR2 is YYNGEE. V was shortened by 0 bases and J by 7 bases, with 19 bases between the two germline ends. CDR3 size: 16 residues. This chain's CDR3 is CASSVDGGPRGLTQYF. In nucleotides, the CDR3 is TGTGCCAGCAGCGTAGATGGTGGACCAAGGGGATTGACCCAGTACTTC.

The chain uses TRBV7-2 and TRBJ2-7, with TRBD2 matching over 10 bases. Germline V CDR1 and CDR2: SGHTA, FQGNSA. There are 15 residues in the CDR3. The ends lost 5 bases at V and 3 bases at J; junction bases unmatched: 7. The CDR3 DNA is TGTGCCAGCAGCCCCAGCGGGAGGGCCCGCTACGAGCAGTACTTC. Translation gives CASSPSGRARYEQYF.

The V gene is TRBV19, the J gene TRBJ2-7; D is possibly TRBD2 (5 bases). Per germline, CDR1 LNHDA and CDR2 SQIVND (reference sequence). The CDR3 loop spans 15 amino acids. Trimming pared 1 base from V and 3 bases from J, leaving 13 bases between. The CDR3: CASSIVDSQNYEQYF. In nucleotides, the CDR3 is TGTGCCAGTAGTATAGTGGACTCACAAAACTACGAGCAGTACTTC.

V and J are TRBV6-4 and TRBJ2-3, with 9 bases identical to TRBD2. The CDR3 contains 14 residues. The V gene end was trimmed by 4 bases and the J gene end by 1 base; junction bases not matched to a gene: 0. In germline, CDR1 is MRHNA, CDR2 SNTAGT. The DNA for the CDR3 is TGTGCCAGCAGTGTAGCGGGGGGCACAGATACGCAGTATTTT. It specifies CASSVAGGTDTQYF.

The V and J genes are TRBV27 and TRBJ1-4; D is perhaps TRBD1 (6 bases). The CDR3 length is 14 residues. V gave up 6 bases and J gave up 0 bases, with 8 bases separating them. Germline values: CDR1 MNHEY, CDR2 SMNVEV (reference sequence). The CDR3 protein is CASRRQATNEKLFF. CDR3 DNA: TGTGCCAGCAGACGACAGGCAACTAATGAAAAACTGTTTTTT.

V usage is TRBV19 and J usage is TRBJ2-5, with 8 bases identical to TRBD1. Per germline, CDR1 LNHDA and CDR2 SQIVND (reference sequence). There are 13 residues in the CDR3. J gave up 5 bases and V 9 bases, and 8 bases lay outside the gene matches. CDR3 in DNA: TGTGCCAGCTCGAGGACAGGGCCCGAGACCCAGTACTTC. It codes for CASSRTGPETQYF.

The gene calls are TRBV27 and TRBJ2-5, with 11 bases identical to TRBD2. From germline, CDR1 is MNHEY and CDR2 SMNVEV (reference sequence). CDR3 size: 17 residues. Trimming took 2 bases from V and 4 from J; bases not matched to a gene: 9. The CDR3 DNA sequence: TGTGCCAGCAGTTTAGGCGTAGCGGGAGGGCCCGTAGAGACCCAGTACTTC. This codes for CASSLGVAGGPVETQYF.

The genes are TRBV7-2 and TRBJ2-3; possibly TRBD1 for D (6 bases). V lost 1 base to trimming and J lost 4 bases, with 12 bases between them. The CDR3 is 15 residues long. The germline CDR1 and CDR2 sequences are SGHTA and FQGNSA. The DNA for the CDR3 is TGTGCCAGCAGCTTAGGTGGGACAACCTCAGATACGCAGTATTTT. It encodes CASSLGGTTSDTQYF. Combining the CDR3 with reference TRBV7-2 and TRBJ2-3 gives the whole variable domain GAGVSQSPSNKVTEKGKDVELRCDPISGHTALYWYRQSLGQGLEFLIYFQGNSAPDKSGLPSDRFSAERTGGSVSTLTIQRTQQEDSAVYLCASSLGGTTSDTQYFGPGTRLTVL.

The rearrangement joins TRBV27 to TRBJ2-1; 12 bases line up with TRBD2. With 6 bases clipped from V and 8 bases from J, the junction kept 11 bases outside the gene matches. Germline CDR1 MNHEY, CDR2 SMNVEV (reference sequence). The CDR3 contains 16 residues. CDR3 residues: CASRLLQTSGRYEQFF. CDR3 coding DNA: TGTGCCAGCAGACTCCTCCAGACTAGCGGGAGATATGAGCAGTTCTTC.

The rearrangement links TRBV2 to TRBJ1-1, with TRBD1 identical over 11 bases. This CDR3 has 18 amino acids. The germline V gene has CDR1 SNHLY and CDR2 FYNNEI. V was clipped by 6 bases and J by 7 bases; unmatched bases: 19. As DNA, the CDR3 is TGTGCCAGCAGAGGGTTTGGACGTTTCGGACAGGGGGCGATTGAAGCTTTCTTT. This sequence encodes CASRGFGRFGQGAIEAFF.

The chain carries TRBV5-1 and TRBJ1-4; D perhaps matches TRBD1 (5 bases). V lost 4 bases to trimming and J lost 6 bases, with 28 bases between them. This CDR3 has 19 amino acids. The germline CDR1 and CDR2 sequences are SGHRS and YFSETQ. Here the CDR3 DNA reads TGCGCCAGCAGCCGGGGGGACGGGGCGAGGCGCCGGTGGGATGAAAAACTGTTTTTT. Its protein is CASSRGDGARRRWDEKLFF.

This chain uses TRBV10-3 with TRBJ2-1, with 10 bases that match TRBD2. CDR1 ENHRY and CDR2 SYGVKD come from the germline V gene. This CDR3 is built from 12 residues. Trimming at V came to 10 bases and at J to 5 bases, leaving 2 bases not matched to a gene. CDR3 amino acids: CATGLADNEQFF. CDR3 DNA sequence: TGTGCCACCGGACTAGCGGACAATGAGCAGTTCTTC.

In this sample, this clone turned up a few times. Other nucleotide sequences in the sample specify the same CDR3. V and J are TRBV30 and TRBJ2-7; D may be TRBD1 (6 bases). The CDR3 consists of 12 residues. Germline CDR1 and CDR2: GTSNPN and SVGIG (reference sequence). Deletions cut 2 bases from V and 6 bases from J, with 11 bases between. The CDR3 DNA is TGTGCCTGGAGTAGACAGGTTCGCGAGCAGTACTTC. It codes for CAWSRQVREQYF.

The gene calls are TRBV7-2 and TRBJ2-7; D is ambiguous. The CDR3 extends over 14 amino acids. Germline lookup yields CDR1 SGHTA and CDR2 FQGNSA. V was trimmed by 0 bases and J by 1 base, leaving 7 bases between them. The CDR3 bases are TGTGCCAGCAGCTTAGCACTTAATTCCTACGAGCAGTACTTC. Its translation is CASSLALNSYEQYF.

This clone appeared a few times. The chain carries TRBV6-5 and TRBJ2-7, with D perhaps matching TRBD1 (6 bases). Germline lookup yields CDR1 MNHEY and CDR2 SVGAGI. The length of the CDR3 is 15 residues. V was cut by 3 bases and J by 0 bases, with 12 bases left in between. CDR3 nucleotide sequence: TGTGCCAGCAGTTATACGGACAGTAACTCCTACGAGCAGTACTTC. Translating gives CASSYTDSNSYEQYF.

As regards this clone: The same CDR3 arises from other DNA sequences in this sample as well. The V gene is TRBV11-2, the J gene TRBJ2-3, with 8 positions matching TRBD2. J gave up 0 bases and V 5 bases, and 4 bases lay outside the gene matches. Germline loops: CDR1 SGHAT, CDR2 FQNNGV. The CDR3 runs to 15 residues. CDR3 loop: CASSPLAVSTDTQYF. The CDR3 DNA sequence: TGTGCCAGCAGCCCACTAGCGGTAAGCACAGATACGCAGTATTTT.

V usage is TRBV7-7 and J usage is TRBJ2-1; perhaps TRBD1 as D (6 bases). Germline V gene data show CDR1 as SSHAT and CDR2 as FNYEAQ (reference sequence). The V end lost 4 bases, the J end lost 9 bases, and 13 bases lay between the germline ends. There are 13 residues in the CDR3. Here the CDR3 DNA reads TGTGCCAGCAGCTCAAACAGGGTGGGTGAGCAGTTCTTC. Protein: CASSSNRVGEQFF.

The rearrangement uses TRBV19 and TRBJ1-2; a possible D gene is TRBD1 (6 bases). The germline V and J ends were trimmed by 6 bases and 4 bases, with 12 bases remaining between them. Germline CDR1 and CDR2: LNHDA and SQIVND (reference sequence). The CDR3 covers 13 residues. The CDR3 nucleotides are TGTGCCAGTAGCGACAGGTCCCTCTATGGCTACACCTTC. Translating it yields CASSDRSLYGYTF.

The chain links TRBV7-8 to TRBJ2-1; no reliable D call. The CDR3 spans 15 residues. Trimming left V 3 bases short and J 3 bases short, with 12 bases between. Germline assignment: CDR1 SGHVS and CDR2 FQNEAQ. The CDR3: CASSFNYLSYNEQFF. The CDR3 bases are TGTGCCAGCAGCTTCAACTACCTCAGCTACAATGAGCAGTTCTTC.